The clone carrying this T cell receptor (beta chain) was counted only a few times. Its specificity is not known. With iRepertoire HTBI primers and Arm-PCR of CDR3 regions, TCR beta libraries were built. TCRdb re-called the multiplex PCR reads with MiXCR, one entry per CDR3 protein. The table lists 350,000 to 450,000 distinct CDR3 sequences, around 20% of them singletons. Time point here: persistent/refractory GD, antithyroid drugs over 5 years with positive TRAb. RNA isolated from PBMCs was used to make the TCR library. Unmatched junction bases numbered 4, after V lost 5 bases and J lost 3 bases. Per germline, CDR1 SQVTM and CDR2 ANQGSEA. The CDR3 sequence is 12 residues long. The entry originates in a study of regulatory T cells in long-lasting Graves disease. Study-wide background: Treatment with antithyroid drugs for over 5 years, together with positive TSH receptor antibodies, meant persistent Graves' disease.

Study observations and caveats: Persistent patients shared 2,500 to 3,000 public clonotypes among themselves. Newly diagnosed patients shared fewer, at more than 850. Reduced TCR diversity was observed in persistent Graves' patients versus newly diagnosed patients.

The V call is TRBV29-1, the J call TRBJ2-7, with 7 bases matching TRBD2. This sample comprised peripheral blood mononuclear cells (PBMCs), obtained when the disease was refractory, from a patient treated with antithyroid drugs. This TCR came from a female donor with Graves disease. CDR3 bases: TGCAGCGTTCGGCGGGAGAGCTACGAGCAGTACTTC. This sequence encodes CSVRRESYEQYF.